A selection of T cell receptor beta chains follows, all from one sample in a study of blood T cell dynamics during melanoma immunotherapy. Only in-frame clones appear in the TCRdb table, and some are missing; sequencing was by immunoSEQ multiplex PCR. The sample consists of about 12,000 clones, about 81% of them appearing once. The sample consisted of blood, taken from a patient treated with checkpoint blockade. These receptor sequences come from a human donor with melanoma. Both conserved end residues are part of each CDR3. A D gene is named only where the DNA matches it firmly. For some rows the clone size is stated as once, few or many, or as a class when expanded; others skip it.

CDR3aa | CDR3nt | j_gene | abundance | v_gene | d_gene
CASSLWGQLNTEAFF | TGCGCCAGCAGCTTGTGGGGACAGTTGAACACTGAAGCTTTCTTT | TRBJ1-1 | - | TRBV5-1 | TRBD1
CASSQVRTQGYNQPQHF | TGTGCCAGCAGCCAAGTCCGCACACAGGGGTACAATCAGCCCCAGCATTTT | TRBJ1-5 | - | TRBV4-2 | TRBD1
CASSDGISGNTIYF | TGTGCCAGCAGTGACGGGATCTCTGGAAACACCATATATTTT | TRBJ1-3 | - | TRBV6-1 | -
CASSSSGSYNEQFF | TGTGCCAGCAGCTCTAGCGGCTCCTACAATGAGCAGTTCTTC | TRBJ2-1 | - | TRBV28 | TRBD2
CASSSGTEKFYEQYF | TGTGCCAGCAGCTCCGGGACAGAAAAATTCTACGAGCAGTACTTC | TRBJ2-7 | - | TRBV7-9 | TRBD1
CASSATSIPYNEQFF | TGTGCCAGCAGCGCGACTAGTATCCCCTACAATGAGCAGTTCTTC | TRBJ2-1 | once | TRBV9 | -
CAISELPTNTGELFF | TGTGCCATCAGTGAGCTCCCCACGAACACCGGGGAGCTGTTTTTT | TRBJ2-2 | - | TRBV10-3 | -
CASTPGLGSTDTQYF | TGTGCCAGCACCCCAGGGTTGGGGAGCACAGATACGCAGTATTTT | TRBJ2-3 | - | TRBV7-2 | -
CASSYLQEAFF | TGTGCCAGCAGTTACTTACAAGAAGCTTTCTTT | TRBJ1-1 | - | TRBV6-6 | -
CAWSAIGTQNSLQETQYF | TGTGCCTGGAGTGCGATTGGGACACAGAATAGCCTCCAAGAGACCCAGTACTTC | TRBJ2-5 | - | TRBV30 | -
CSVAGGTDNEQFF | TGCAGCGTTGCTGGGGGGACAGACAATGAGCAGTTCTTC | TRBJ2-1 | - | TRBV29-1 | -
CASSFLPVGNTEAFF | TGTGCCAGCAGCTTCCTGCCGGTTGGGAACACTGAAGCTTTCTTT | TRBJ1-1 | - | TRBV7-9 | -
CASSARGTGELFF | TGTGCCAGCAGTGCAAGGGGCACCGGGGAGCTGTTTTTT | TRBJ2-2 | few | TRBV2 | -
CASSEGGAYNSPLHF | TGTGCCAGCAGTGAAGGGGGGGCCTATAATTCACCCCTCCACTTT | TRBJ1-6 | once | TRBV6-1 | -
CASSANRGGSDTQYF | TGTGCCAGCAGCGCCAACAGGGGTGGCTCAGATACGCAGTATTTT | TRBJ2-3 | once | TRBV5-4 | TRBD1
CASSPTEITDTQYF | TGTGCCAGCAGCCCTACAGAGATTACAGATACGCAGTATTTT | TRBJ2-3 | - | TRBV7-2 | -
CASSQDWRSLLYNEQFF | TGTGCCAGCAGCCAAGATTGGCGGAGCCTACTTTACAATGAGCAGTTCTTC | TRBJ2-1 | once | TRBV4-2 | -
CASSFGLPGLDEQYF | TGCGCCAGCAGCTTCGGACTACCCGGTTTGGACGAGCAGTACTTC | TRBJ2-7 | - | TRBV5-1 | -
CASSRGTGELFF | TGTGCCAGCAGCCGGGGAACCGGGGAGCTGTTTTTT | TRBJ2-2 | - | TRBV2 | -
CASSSFGTENTEAFF | TGTGCCAGCAGTTCATTTGGGACGGAGAACACTGAAGCTTTCTTT | TRBJ1-1 | - | TRBV6-5 | -
CAWIQTGVSSGANVLTF | TGTGCCTGGATCCAGACAGGGGTTAGCTCTGGGGCCAACGTCCTGACTTTC | TRBJ2-6 | - | TRBV30 | TRBD1
CASSIFNWGEAFF | TGTGCCAGTAGTATATTCAATTGGGGTGAAGCTTTCTTT | TRBJ1-1 | few | TRBV19 | -
CASSGSQGHQPQHF | TGTGCCAGCAGTGGGAGTCAGGGCCATCAGCCCCAGCATTTT | TRBJ1-5 | - | TRBV6-1 | -
CASSLIGRANTGELFF | TGTGCCAGCAGCTTAATCGGGAGGGCGAACACCGGGGAGCTGTTTTTT | TRBJ2-2 | - | TRBV7-9 | TRBD2
CASREGQISPLDTIYF | TGCGCCAGCAGGGAGGGACAGATCTCTCCGCTGGACACCATATATTTT | TRBJ1-3 | - | TRBV5-1 | TRBD1
CASSQRLTGELFF | TGTGCCAGCAGCCAAAGGCTTACCGGGGAGCTGTTTTTT | TRBJ2-2 | once | TRBV14 | -
CASSRTGGLLQNYGYTF | TGTGCCAGCAGTCGAACGGGAGGTCTCCTCCAAAACTATGGCTACACCTTC | TRBJ1-2 | - | TRBV28 | -
CASSESRQKADTQYF | TGTGCCAGCAGTGAGAGTCGACAGAAGGCAGATACGCAGTATTTT | TRBJ2-3 | - | TRBV2 | -
CASSQFAGGRQQSSYEQYF | TGTGCCAGCAGCCAATTTGCGGGGGGACGCCAACAAAGCTCCTACGAGCAGTACTTC | TRBJ2-7 | once | TRBV4-2 | TRBD2
CASSEATDGSPLHF | TGTGCCAGCAGTGAAGCAACCGACGGATCACCCCTCCACTTT | TRBJ1-6 | - | TRBV6-1 | -
CASSLVPGQLLGYTF | TGTGCCAGCAGCTTGGTCCCGGGACAACTGCTTGGCTACACCTTC | TRBJ1-2 | - | TRBV5-5 | -
CASSSMPSGGLTNTGELFF | TGTGCCAGCAGCTCAATGCCTAGCGGGGGGCTAACGAACACCGGGGAGCTGTTTTTT | TRBJ2-2 | - | TRBV7-2 | TRBD2
CASSQDPGNSNQPQHF | TGCGCCAGCAGCCAAGACCCTGGTAATAGCAATCAGCCCCAGCATTTT | TRBJ1-5 | - | TRBV4-1 | -
CASSLSWGPYEQYF | TGCGCCAGCAGCTTGAGCTGGGGGCCCTACGAGCAGTACTTC | TRBJ2-7 | - | TRBV5-1 | -